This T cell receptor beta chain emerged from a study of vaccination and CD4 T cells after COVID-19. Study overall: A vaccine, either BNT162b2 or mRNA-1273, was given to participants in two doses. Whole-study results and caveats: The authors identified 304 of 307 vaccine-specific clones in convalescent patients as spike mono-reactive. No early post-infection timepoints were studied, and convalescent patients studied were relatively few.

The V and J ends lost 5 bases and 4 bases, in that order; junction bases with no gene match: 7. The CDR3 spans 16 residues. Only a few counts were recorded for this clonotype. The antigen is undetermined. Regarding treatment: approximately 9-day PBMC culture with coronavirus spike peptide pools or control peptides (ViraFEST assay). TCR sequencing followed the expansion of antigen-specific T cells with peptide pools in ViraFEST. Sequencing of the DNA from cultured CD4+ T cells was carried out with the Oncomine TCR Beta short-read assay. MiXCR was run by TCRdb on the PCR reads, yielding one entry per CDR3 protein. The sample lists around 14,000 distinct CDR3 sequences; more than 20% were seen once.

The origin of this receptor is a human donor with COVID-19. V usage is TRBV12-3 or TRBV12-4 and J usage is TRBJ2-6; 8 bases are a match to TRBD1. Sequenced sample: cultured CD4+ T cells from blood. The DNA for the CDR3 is TGTGCCAGCAGTCCGGACAGGGTCTCCGGGGCCAACGTCCTGACTTTC. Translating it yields CASSPDRVSGANVLTF.